This T cell receptor (beta chain) was obtained from a study of T cells after somatic rescue of genetic block. Per the germline V gene, CDR1 is MDHEN and CDR2 is SYDVKM. V was trimmed by 3 bases and J by 8 bases, leaving 17 bases between them. The CDR3 is 15 amino acids. The method was immunoSEQ multiplex PCR; TCRdb's version includes in-frame clones alone and lacks a portion of them. The sample carries about 15,000 clones, about 70% recorded once. This clone is a singleton in its sample. This receptor was identified in a boy aged 5-17 years. What was sequenced was peripheral blood mononuclear cells (PBMCs). This rearrangement joins TRBV28 to TRBJ1-5; a weak D match, TRBD1 (5 bases). The CDR3 coding sequence is TGTGCCAGCAGTTTTGCACTATGGCCCAGGGAGCCCCAGCATTTT. As protein: CASSFALWPREPQHF.